The 15 T cell receptor beta chains given below trace back to one sample, sequenced in a study of CD8 T cells in ankylosing spondylitis (dated by TCRdb to the late 2010s). The library was built by means of 5' RACE. The listed sequencing device is Illumina HiSeq 2500. TCRdb cleaned the public reads at Q25 with fastp, built clones with MiXCR and kept in-frame beta chains. Here each entry gathers all rows of one CDR3 protein and keeps the most common genes and DNA. A total of 150,000 to 200,000 distinct CDR3 sequences appear in this sample, under 15% of them only once. Of the sample, 11% is held by the ten largest clones. Sequencing was done on a sample of blood, either unsorted or a sorted T cell fraction (not recorded which). All receptors derive from a female donor with ankylosing spondylitis or in good health (not recorded which).

This clonotype was detected ten times or more. This chain joins TRBV27 and TRBJ2-2; D ambiguous. Germline CDR1 and CDR2: MNHEY and SMNVEV (reference sequence). V was cut by 2 bases and J by 4 bases, with 17 bases left in between. The CDR3 totals 17 residues. Here the CDR3 reads CASSLMATGLGTGELFF. CDR3 nucleotides: TGTGCCAGCAGTTTAATGGCTACCGGGTTGGGCACCGGGGAGCTGTTTTTT.

This clonotype was counted ten times or more. V gene TRBV15 combines with J gene TRBJ2-7; 9 bases agree with TRBD2. The junction had 3 bases not matched to a gene; V was cut back by 3 bases and J by 3 bases. CDR1 is LNHNV, CDR2 YYDKDF, per germline (reference sequence). The CDR3 is 14 residues long. This chain's CDR3 is CATSRDSGSYEQYF. DNA for the CDR3: TGTGCCACCAGCAGGGATAGCGGGAGCTACGAGCAGTACTTC.

This clonotype was seen more than once but under ten times. This chain links TRBV24-1 with TRBJ2-2; D unclear. From germline, CDR1 is KGHDR and CDR2 SFDVKD. Between the trimmed V and J ends, which lost 9 bases and 3 bases, there was a span of 13 bases. The CDR3 consists of 14 residues. CDR3 region: CATGSWADTGELFF. For the CDR3, the DNA is TGTGCCACCGGGTCGTGGGCAGACACCGGGGAGCTGTTTTTT.

This clonotype was recorded many times. This chain uses TRBV2 with TRBJ2-3; a weak D match, TRBD2 (5 bases). Germline V gives CDR1 SNHLY, CDR2 FYNNEI. Trimming shortened V by 6 bases and J by 6 bases, and 10 bases separated the two germline ends. CDR3 length: 12 residues. CDR3 loop: CASSPERDTQYF. The CDR3 nucleotides are TGTGCCAGCAGCCCAGAGCGGGATACGCAGTATTTT.

This rearrangement joins TRBV7-9 to TRBJ2-1; TRBD1 matches 7 bases. From germline, CDR1 is SEHNR and CDR2 FQNEAQ (reference sequence). The CDR3 has 15 residues. The junction had 4 bases not matched to a gene; V was cut back by 5 bases and J by 0 bases. For the CDR3, the DNA is TGTGCCAGCAGCGCCCGACAGGGCTCCTACAATGAGCAGTTCTTC. Its protein is CASSARQGSYNEQFF.

The V and J genes are TRBV4-2 and TRBJ1-3; D not resolved. CDR1 is LGHNA, CDR2 YNFKEQ, per germline. This CDR3 is 10 amino acids long. The CDR3 coding sequence is TGTGCAACCGGAGGAAACACCATATATTTT. It encodes CATGGNTIYF.

J is TRBJ2-1 and V is TRBV7-2, with TRBD2 matching over 10 bases. The CDR3 length is 16 residues. Germline CDR1 and CDR2: SGHTA and FQGNSA. V lost 7 bases, J lost 8 bases, and 14 bases stayed unmatched. CDR3 residues: CASTLRLAGLSDEQFF. CDR3 nucleotides: TGTGCCAGCACCCTCAGACTAGCGGGCCTTTCAGATGAGCAGTTCTTC.

DNA of the CDR3: TGCGCCAGCAGCCCTCGGACAGGGGGAGCTTTTGAGCAGTTCTTC. This codes for CASSPRTGGAFEQFF. V is TRBV5-1 and J is TRBJ2-1; 10 bases are shared with TRBD1. This CDR3 comprises 15 residues. V lost 4 bases and J lost 9; bases outside the gene matches: 10. CDR1 SGHRS and CDR2 YFSETQ come from the germline V gene.

This clonotype was counted at least ten times. This chain links TRBV6-6 with TRBJ2-6, with D perhaps matching TRBD2 (5 bases). Germline V gene data show CDR1 as MNHNY and CDR2 as SVGAGI (reference sequence). V was pared by 8 bases and J by 4 bases, with 6 bases between. CDR3 length: 12 amino acids. CDR3 amino acids: CASRRGANVLTF. The CDR3 DNA is TGTGCCAGCCGGAGGGGGGCCAACGTCCTGACTTTC.

Only one count was recorded for this clonotype. The V call is TRBV20-1, the J call TRBJ1-6; D is possibly TRBD1 (6 bases). This CDR3 region has 15 residues. Germline lookup yields CDR1 DFQATT and CDR2 SNEGSKA (reference sequence). Trimming took off 1 base at V and 1 base at J, with 8 bases between the two ends. The CDR3 nucleotides read TGCAGTGCTAGAGCGGGGGCTTCCTATAATTCACCCCTCCACTTT. Translating it yields CSARAGASYNSPLHF.

Ten or more counts support this clonotype. The rearrangement joins TRBV7-2 to TRBJ2-5; 7 positions agree with TRBD1. The CDR3 length is 14 residues. The germline CDR1 and CDR2 sequences are SGHTA and FQGNSA. V lost 6 bases to trimming and J lost 3 bases; unmatched junction nucleotides: 7. In DNA, the CDR3 is TGTGCCAGCAGATACAGGGGTCCCGAAGAGACCCAGTACTTC. Its protein product is CASRYRGPEETQYF.

In its sample, this clonotype was seen a few times. The chain has TRBV12-3 or TRBV12-4 and TRBJ2-1; D not resolved. The CDR3 extends over 16 amino acids. V was cut by 4 bases and J by 0 bases, with 13 bases left in between. Here the CDR3 reads CASSSPHPISYNEQFF. The CDR3 nucleotides read TGTGCCAGCAGTTCTCCTCATCCAATCTCCTACAATGAGCAGTTCTTC.

This clonotype occurred many times. The gene calls are TRBV12-3 or TRBV12-4 and TRBJ1-3; D gene ambiguous. The length of the CDR3 is 13 residues. Trimming cost V 4 bases and J 0 bases, with 4 bases left between them. DNA of the CDR3: TGTGCCAGCAGTTCAGGCTCTGGAAACACCATATATTTT. Its protein is CASSSGSGNTIYF.

In regard to this clonotype: Given a much more abundant clone one base away, this may be a read error. The chain employs TRBV11-2 and TRBJ2-2, with a tentative D call TRBD1 (5 bases). This CDR3 is 16 amino acids long. CDR1 is SGHAT and CDR2 is FQNNGV in the germline V gene. V lost 5 bases, J lost 0 bases, and 13 bases lay in between. CDR3 sequence (DNA): TGTGCCAGCAGCCTACAGGCAGGGTCGAACACCGGGGAGCTGTTTTTT. The encoded protein is CASSLQAGSNTGELFF.

This chain uses TRBV6-6 with TRBJ1-2; D not certain. CDR3 length: 12 amino acids. The V end lost 4 bases, the J end lost 2 bases, and 5 bases lay between the germline ends. Germline CDR1 MNHNY, CDR2 SVGAGI (reference sequence). For the CDR3, the DNA is TGTGCCAGCAGTTCTGGGAACTATGGCTACACCTTC. Its protein is CASSSGNYGYTF.